This T cell receptor beta chain originates from a study of chemoradiotherapy in HPV16-positive cancers. Background on the study: Candidate HPV-specific clones and shared TCR motifs came from a couple of HPV16-positive patients.

Data came from immunoSEQ multiplex PCR; TCRdb stores just in-frame clones and leaves some out. Among approximately 1,800 clones listed, 75% to 90% were seen once. Trimming cost V 3 bases and J 5 bases, with 11 bases left between them. Germline loops: CDR1 LNHDA, CDR2 SQIVND (reference sequence). CDR3 length: 13 residues. The TCR sequence derives from a human donor with HPV-associated anogenital cancer. The chain combines TRBV19 with TRBJ2-7; TRBD1 might be the D (6 bases). The specimen was tumor tissue, collected from a patient who underwent chemoradiotherapy. CDR3 DNA: TGTGCCAGTAGTATCGCAGGGGAGAACGAGCAGTACTTC. As protein: CASSIAGENEQYF.